This section outlines one T cell receptor beta chain sequence together with its context. Its antigen is unknown. The data were obtained in a study of cytomegalovirus exposure and HLA in healthy donors. The PCR made use of 60 Vbeta and 13 Jbeta primers. Libraries were prepared by immunoSEQ multiplex PCR; TCRdb keeps only in-frame clonotypes and omits some of them. The data contain roughly 150,000 clones, 85% of them singletons. V dropped 11 bases and J dropped 0 bases, with 11 bases sitting between them. CDR3 length equals 13 residues. The germline CDR1 and CDR2 sequences are SNHLY and FYNNEI. Study findings and constraints: Confirmation was obtained in vitro that three CMV-associated chains are specific for CMV antigens. An analysis done earlier found most TCR beta V segments productive about 90% or about 30% of the time. Analyses of presence and absence presupposed an approximately uniform sequencing depth across donors. Within the data, a cluster of highly shared sequence variants was likely a sequencing artifact.

Sequencing was carried out using PBMCs. This TCR derives from a boy between 2 and 10 years old in good health and CMV-seronegative. This rearrangement joins TRBV2 to TRBJ1-3, with D unresolved. Written as DNA, the CDR3 is TGTGCCGCAGCATCAGGCTCTGGAAACACCATATATTTT. Translated, it gives CAAASGSGNTIYF.